The clone carrying this T cell receptor beta chain was observed at least ten times. Antigen unknown. The data were taken from a study of T cells after yellow fever vaccination. Using its own MiXCR run on the 5' RACE reads, TCRdb lists one record per CDR3 protein. The repertoire holds tens of thousands of distinct CDR3 sequences, with around 7.7% as singletons. The CDR3 sequence is 15 residues long. Germline assignment: CDR1 MNHEY and CDR2 SVGAGI. The ends lost 2 bases at V and 5 bases at J; junction bases unmatched: 8. Findings and caveats of the study: From the bulk population, abundant clonotypes could contaminate and appear within FACS-sorted repertoires. Some clonotypes, a small share, were shared between CD4 and CD8 compartments. Researchers report a weaker secondary response that nonetheless peaked faster, day 5 versus 15. A large majority of primary-vaccination clones showed up again after the booster (approximately 96% CD4, 88% CD8).

The sequenced sample was CD8+ T cells sorted from PBMCs, obtained on the day of the yellow fever booster vaccination. This chain connects TRBV6-5 to TRBJ2-5; TRBD2 matches 7 bases. The TCR originated in a man under 40 who received the YFV17D yellow fever vaccine. CDR3 amino acids: CASSYREVPRETQYF. CDR3 in DNA: TGTGCCAGCAGTTACCGGGAGGTCCCACGGGAGACCCAGTACTTC.